This T cell receptor (beta chain) was captured by sequencing in a study of T cell responses to AZD1222 COVID-19 vaccine (dated by TCRdb to the early 2020s). Background on the whole study: AZD1222 recipients with second doses at about 4 weeks or about 12 weeks were pooled, because spike-specific TCR depth and breadth did not differ between schedules. TCR sequencing covered over 230 trial participants: 200 to 210 given two doses of AZD1222 and around 25 given two doses of MenACWY control vaccine. Enrollment into the trials was organized by age into subgroups of 18-55, 56-69 and 70-plus years, and those subgroups contained approximately 160, 26 and 62 TCR-sequenced participants, respectively. Overall study outcomes, separate from this receptor: Epitopes outside the regions mutated in the B.1.351 and B.1.1.7 variants were reportedly recognized by nearly half of the unique spike-specific TCRs. The 56-69-year group was small, and its depth increase did not reach significance, likely because of low power. Participants were mostly white British, with more females than males. The authors suggested clonal diversity may have been underestimated. Conclusions about previously exposed vaccinees were limited because only six AZD1222 recipients were SARS-CoV-2 seropositive at baseline. Vaccine-associated CD4 TCRs spanned the whole spike protein, with dominant responses in regions 160-218 and 743-854. Because no day 14 peak-response samples were available, the repertoires could be characterized only after the peak T cell response. After two AZD1222 doses, both the breadth and the depth of spike-specific TCRs were significantly higher than at day 0 and than in MenACWY recipients.

The time point label on this specimen signifies: baseline before first vaccination. Vaccinee samples were obtained from the UK trials COV001 and COV002, which included a single-blind randomized controlled phase 2/3 trial of AZD1222 (ChAdOx1 nCoV-19) in healthy adults. For TCRbeta chain sequencing, PBMC samples from trial participants were taken at day 0 and at day 28 after the second dose. The CDR3 regions of human TCRbeta chains were subjected to immunosequencing. Per the original workflow: Repertoire TCRs were matched against a reference library of SARS-CoV-2-specific TCRs generated with the MIRA antigen-specificity platform. Breadth meant the fraction of unique TCRs that were SARS-CoV-2-associated, whereas depth meant the fraction of total T cells that were SARS-CoV-2-associated. Using the MIRA data, every spike-specific TCR was mapped to the spike region that the TCR reacted to and assigned to either a CD4 or a CD8 class. Log10-transformed breadth and depth values were compared by one-way ANOVA with Sidak's multiple comparisons tests. What TCRdb holds here is the immuneACCESS table cut down to in-frame rearrangements. Part of the clones is not present; checked against another copy, under half of the missing clones reflect an unresolved V gene, and the others are unexplained. V, J and clone size were drawn from that table, and D and trimming were deduced from the DNA. This sample lists about 130,000 clones; roughly 90% were detected once. The top ten clonotypes cover roughly 4.2% of the sample.

From cysteine to phenylalanine, the CDR3 is 14 amino acids long. Of all the DNA, just the CDR3 is kept, 42 bases in frame from base 1. Trimming at the junction amounts to 8 bases on V and 3 bases on J, and the germline ends lie 15 bases apart. CDR1 SGHNT and CDR2 YYREEE were looked up in the germline V gene (reference sequence). Of note for this clone: Its cognate antigen has yet to be identified. Nothing much larger sits one base from this clone, and base qualities are not available.

The origin of this receptor is an adult in good health. The sequencing here drew on peripheral blood, taken on day 0 of AZD1222 vaccination. The sequence links TRBV5-4 to TRBJ2-4; a confident D gene designation cannot be given. The CDR3 region: CASTQDINKNIQYF. The DNA sequence is TGTGCCAGTACTCAAGACATCAACAAAAACATTCAGTACTTC.